This entry lists 22 T cell receptor beta chains sequenced from one sample in a study of regulatory T cells in long-lasting Graves disease (dated by TCRdb to the early 2020s). The label giving this sample's time point can be read as: newly diagnosed GD, antithyroid drugs for less than 3 months. For both TCR sequencing and RNA sequencing, RNA was extracted from PBMCs using TRIzol. Receptor libraries were prepared by multiplex PCR. Sequencing instrument: Illumina HiSeq 4000. iRepertoire HTBI primers and Arm-PCR amplification of CDR3 regions were used to construct TCR beta libraries. TCRdb cleaned the public reads at Q25 with fastp, built clones with MiXCR and kept in-frame beta chains. Every entry covers one CDR3 protein and lists the most common genes and DNA from its rows. Here the sample has just over 600,000 distinct CDR3 sequences; about 15% occur a single time. The ten largest clones represent approximately 20% of the sample.

These data were likewise used in another study, on T cells in Graves' hyperthyroidism and ophthalmopathy.

Specimen: peripheral blood mononuclear cells (PBMCs), collected at new diagnosis, from a patient treated with antithyroid drugs. All receptors derive from a woman under 40 with Graves disease. Donor details come from another sample of the same person, matched by shared clones.

The gene calls are TRBV10-3 and TRBJ2-7; D remains unclear. Germline V gene lookup returns CDR1 ENHRY and CDR2 SYGVKD. The CDR3 loop spans 15 amino acids. V was cut by 3 bases and J by 4 bases, with 16 bases left in between. The CDR3 DNA is TGTGCCATCAGTGACCCCCTGGAAACACCTTACGAGCAGTACTTC. As protein: CAISDPLETPYEQYF.

This clonotype has a handful of counts. The rearrangement joins TRBV12-3 or TRBV12-4 to TRBJ2-6; D is ambiguous. The CDR3 is made up of 15 amino acids. V lost 3 bases to trimming and J lost 3 bases, with 9 bases between them. CDR3: CASSLGSFGANVLTF. The CDR3 nucleotides read TGTGCCAGCAGTTTGGGGTCCTTTGGGGCCAACGTCCTGACTTTC.

The sample holds a few counts of this clonotype. V is TRBV9 and J is TRBJ1-1; weak D call: TRBD1 (5 bases). The CDR3 consists of 14 residues. Germline CDR1 reads SGDLS; CDR2 reads YYNGEE. Trimming took off 3 bases at V and 3 bases at J, with 12 bases between the two ends. The CDR3 DNA reads as TGTGCCAGCAGCGAGAGGGGAATCGACACTGAAGCTTTCTTT. This sequence encodes CASSERGIDTEAFF.

This clonotype was seen ten or more times. The chain carries TRBV2 and TRBJ2-5; 7 bases agree with TRBD2. J was trimmed by 4 bases and V by 7 bases; bases with no gene match: 12. The CDR3 spans 15 residues. Germline assignment: CDR1 SNHLY and CDR2 FYNNEI. The CDR3 spells CASIPLGGGGETQYF. The CDR3 DNA reads as TGTGCCAGCATCCCGCTCGGCGGCGGGGGAGAGACCCAGTACTTC.

This clonotype was counted ten times or more. The chain uses TRBV2 and TRBJ2-1, with TRBD2 identical over 9 bases. The CDR3 covers 12 residues. Germline CDR1 reads SNHLY; CDR2 reads FYNNEI. The junction had 2 bases not matched to a gene; V was cut back by 7 bases and J by 7 bases. The CDR3 coding sequence is TGTGCCAGCAAGCTAGCGGGGAATGAGCAGTTCTTC. It translates to CASKLAGNEQFF.

This clonotype was counted many times. The V and J genes are TRBV11-3 and TRBJ2-1; TRBD2 might be the D (5 bases). Per germline, CDR1 SGHNT and CDR2 YENEEA. CDR3 length: 13 residues. V was shortened by 5 bases and J by 14 bases, with 19 bases between the two germline ends. The CDR3 sequence is CASSPAGEVVEFF. The CDR3 DNA reads as TGTGCCAGCAGCCCCGCCGGGGAAGTCGTCGAGTTCTTC.

This clonotype occurred a few times. The rearrangement links TRBV6-1 to TRBJ2-2; D gene ambiguous. Germline V gives CDR1 MNHNS, CDR2 SASEGT. CDR3 length: 12 amino acids. V was pared by 6 bases and J by 5 bases, with 7 bases between. The CDR3 spells CASRVSTGELFF. The CDR3 DNA reads as TGTGCCAGCAGGGTTTCGACCGGGGAGCTGTTTTTT.

This clonotype has at least ten counts. The chain uses TRBV10-2 and TRBJ1-4; 7 bases match TRBD1. This CDR3 is built from 15 residues. Per the germline V gene, CDR1 is WSHSY and CDR2 is SAAADI. V dropped 5 bases and J dropped 8; count of bases not matched to a gene: 11. The chain's CDR3 is CASSRGTTGNEKLFF. Here the CDR3 DNA reads TGCGCCAGCAGTCGAGGGACGACAGGGAACGAAAAACTGTTTTTT.

A few counts support this clonotype. V is TRBV28 and J is TRBJ2-1, with D maybe TRBD2 (7 bases). The CDR3 consists of 15 residues. Trimming removed 10 bases at V and 4 bases at J, with 20 bases between. Germline assignment: CDR1 MDHEN and CDR2 SYDVKM. CDR3 nucleotides: TGTGCCACCCTCGGGGGCGGGAGAAGATACAATGAGCAGTTCTTC. Translated: CATLGGGRRYNEQFF.

The chain uses TRBV18 and TRBJ1-5, with TRBD1 as a possible D gene (6 bases). CDR3 length equals 17 residues. V was cut by 2 bases and J by 5 bases, with 19 bases left in between. Germline CDR1 is KGHSH and CDR2 is LQKENI. The CDR3 nucleotides are TGTGCCAGCTCACCAACGCAGGGAATGGGGGCAGATCAGCCCCAGCATTTT. Protein sequence: CASSPTQGMGADQPQHF.

A few counts support this clonotype. This rearrangement joins TRBV5-6 to TRBJ1-5, with D possibly matching TRBD1 (5 bases). The CDR3 spans 14 residues. The V and J ends lost 2 bases and 6 bases respectively, with 12 bases between them. Germline CDR1 reads SGHDT; CDR2 reads YYEEEE. CDR3 nucleotide sequence: TGTGCCAGCAGCTTCTTAGGGACGGGTCAGCCCCAGCATTTT. This sequence encodes CASSFLGTGQPQHF.

The chain joins TRBV5-1 to TRBJ1-6; a possible D gene is TRBD1 (6 bases). Trimming removed 0 bases from V and 7 bases from J, with 17 bases in between. Germline-derived CDR1 and CDR2 are SGHRS and YFSETQ. The CDR3 is made up of 17 amino acids. This CDR3 reads CASSLASSAGVNSPLHF. The DNA of the CDR3 is TGCGCCAGCAGCTTGGCCTCGTCGGCAGGGGTAAATTCACCCCTCCACTTT.

V and J are TRBV9 and TRBJ2-1, with 7 bases fitting TRBD2. The ends lost 6 bases at V and 3 bases at J; junction bases unmatched: 3. This CDR3 region has 13 residues. Per germline, CDR1 SGDLS and CDR2 YYNGEE. The CDR3 spells CASTASGYNEQFF. As DNA, the CDR3 is TGTGCCAGCACTGCTAGCGGCTACAATGAGCAGTTCTTC.

This chain links TRBV12-3 or TRBV12-4 with TRBJ2-7; 9 bases align to TRBD1. CDR3 length: 15 amino acids. J gave up 9 bases and V 5 bases, and 14 bases lay outside the gene matches. The CDR3 spells CASSPTRDRVVWQYF. The CDR3, as DNA: TGTGCCAGCAGTCCAACCCGGGACAGGGTAGTTTGGCAGTACTTC.

V is TRBV4-1 and J is TRBJ2-2; possibly TRBD2 for D (6 bases). The CDR3 sequence is 14 residues long. Germline V gene data show CDR1 as MGHRA and CDR2 as YSYEKL. Trimming pared 6 bases from V and 6 bases from J, leaving 14 bases between. The CDR3 region has the DNA TGCGCCAGCAGTCGAGGTGGAGGGCCCGGGGAGCTGTTTTTT. Amino acids: CASSRGGGPGELFF.

This chain joins TRBV7-2 and TRBJ2-7; 7 bases align to TRBD2. V shed 0 bases, J shed 0 bases, and the junction held 5 bases outside the gene matches. Germline V gene sequence: CDR1 SGHTA, CDR2 FQGNSA. The CDR3 extends over 16 amino acids. CDR3 residues: CASSLAGLAVSYEQYF. In nucleotides, the CDR3 is TGTGCCAGCAGCTTAGCGGGGCTAGCGGTCTCCTACGAGCAGTACTTC.

This clonotype occurred a few times. This may be a read error: a much more frequent sequence differs by one nucleotide. This is likely a read error, given that the CDR3 carries no conserved phenylalanine or tryptophan at its end. The V gene is TRBV13, the J gene TRBJ1-2; weak D call: TRBD1 (5 bases). The germline V gene has CDR1 PRHDT and CDR2 FYEKMQ (reference sequence). The V end was cut by 5 bases, the J end by 5 bases, with 9 bases between. This CDR3 is built from 12 residues. The CDR3 DNA is TGTGCCAGCAGCAGCCCAGGGTATGGCTACACCCTC. This translates into CASSSPGYGYTL.

This clonotype was counted only a few times. V is TRBV5-6 and J is TRBJ1-6; no definite D call. Trimming stripped 1 base from V and 7 bases from J, with 12 bases between. This CDR3 contains 15 residues. CDR1 is SGHDT and CDR2 is YYEEEE in the germline V gene. The CDR3 reads CASSLYPGPNSPLHF. The CDR3 DNA is TGTGCCAGCAGCTTGTACCCCGGGCCAAATTCACCCCTCCACTTT. The whole variable domain, remainder taken from reference TRBV5-6 and TRBJ1-6, is DAGVTQSPTHLIKTRGQQVTLRCSPKSGHDTVSWYQQALGQGPQFIFQYYEEEERQRGNFPDRFSGHQFPNYSSELNVNALLLGDSALYLCASSLYPGPNSPLHFGNGTRLTVT.

CDR3 sequence: CASRPGTGRSPLHF. The DNA of the CDR3 is TGTGCCAGCAGACCCGGGACAGGGAGATCACCCCTCCACTTT. V gene TRBV3-1 combines with J gene TRBJ1-6, with 9 nucleotides matching TRBD1. V dropped 6 bases and J dropped 10; count of bases not matched to a gene: 7. This CDR3 contains 14 residues. The germline V gene encodes CDR1 LGHDT and CDR2 YNNKEL (reference sequence).

This clonotype turned up a few times. The chain recombines TRBV18 with TRBJ2-1, with D tentatively TRBD2 (6 bases). CDR1 and CDR2 from the germline V gene are KGHSH and LQKENI. The CDR3 is 17 amino acids. V lost 1 base, J lost 0 bases, and 13 bases lay in between. CDR3 bases: TGTGCCAGCTCACCACTGAGCGGGTCAAGCTCCTACAATGAGCAGTTCTTC. It translates to CASSPLSGSSSYNEQFF.

The chain joins TRBV6-2 or TRBV6-3 to TRBJ1-5; D not certain. This CDR3 has 15 residues. Germline values: CDR1 MNHEY, CDR2 SVGEGT. V lost 5 bases to trimming and J lost 4 bases, with 15 bases between them. The CDR3 spells CASSEIRGTNQPQHF. The DNA for the CDR3 is TGTGCCAGCAGTGAAATACGGGGTACAAATCAGCCCCAGCATTTT.

This clonotype was seen ten or more times. The V and J genes are TRBV29-1 and TRBJ1-4; D gene unclear. This CDR3 is 17 amino acids long. Per germline, CDR1 SQVTM and CDR2 ANQGSEA. The germline V and J ends were trimmed by 1 base and 0 bases, with 15 bases remaining between them. The CDR3 nucleotides read TGCAGCGTTGAAGGCTCGATTCGACGGGCAACTAATGAAAAACTGTTTTTT. It is translated as CSVEGSIRRATNEKLFF. The entire variable domain, with the rest obtained from reference TRBV29-1 and TRBJ1-4, is as follows: SAVISQKPSRDICQRGTSLTIQCQVDSQVTMMFWYRQQPGQSLTLIATANQGSEATYESGFVIDKFPISRPNLTFSTLTVSNMSPEDSSIYLCSVEGSIRRATNEKLFFGSGTQLSVL.